This T cell receptor (beta chain) was identified during a study of T cell responses to AZD1222 COVID-19 vaccine. A note on this clone: No antigen is known for it.

The CDR3 spans 14 residues. The V and J ends lost 1 base and 5 bases respectively, with 12 bases between them. CDR1 and CDR2 (germline): SGHDT, YYEEEE. Using immunoSEQ multiplex PCR, the repertoire was profiled, and TCRdb retains in-frame clones only, with some absent. Of tens of thousands of clones listed, around nine tenths were seen once; the top ten hold just under 5%. Findings and caveats of the study: At baseline, seropositivity was found in only six or seven AZD1222 recipients. There were mostly white British donors and more females than males, and clonal diversity was possibly underestimated. Among spike-specific TCRs, nearly half reportedly target unmutated variant regions.

V usage is TRBV5-6 and J usage is TRBJ1-1; D possibly corresponds to TRBD1 (6 bases). This material consisted of peripheral blood, taken 28 days after the second AZD1222 dose. The TCR sequence derives from an adult who received the AZD1222 COVID-19 vaccine. The CDR3 region is CASSLSQGPTEAFF. CDR3 sequence (DNA): TGTGCCAGCAGCTTGTCTCAGGGGCCGACTGAAGCTTTCTTT.